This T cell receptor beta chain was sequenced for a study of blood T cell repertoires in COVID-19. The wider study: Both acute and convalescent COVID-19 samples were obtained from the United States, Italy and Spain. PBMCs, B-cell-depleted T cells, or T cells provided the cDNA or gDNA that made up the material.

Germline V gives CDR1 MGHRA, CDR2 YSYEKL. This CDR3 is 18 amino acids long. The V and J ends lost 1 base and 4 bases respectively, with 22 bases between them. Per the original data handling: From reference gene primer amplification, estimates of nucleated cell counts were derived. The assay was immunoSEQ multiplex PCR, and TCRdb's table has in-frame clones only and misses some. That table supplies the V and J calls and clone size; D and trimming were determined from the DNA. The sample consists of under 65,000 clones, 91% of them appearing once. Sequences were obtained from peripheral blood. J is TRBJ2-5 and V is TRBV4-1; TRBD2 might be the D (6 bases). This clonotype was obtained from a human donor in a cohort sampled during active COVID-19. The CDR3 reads CASSQGVAGGQTAETQYF. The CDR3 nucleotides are TGCGCCAGCAGCCAAGGAGTCGCCGGGGGTCAAACGGCAGAGACCCAGTACTTC.